This T cell receptor (beta chain) is drawn from a study of identical twins. TCRdb recomputed calls from the 5' RACE reads with MiXCR, one row per CDR3 protein. The sample shows a few hundred thousand distinct CDR3 sequences, around a tenth of them seen only once. Trimming took off 2 bases at V and 5 bases at J, with 4 bases between the two ends. The CDR3 covers 13 residues. The data were also submitted as part of a second study, on yellow fever vaccine responses in identical twins.

This sequence originates from a woman aged 18-35 years in good health. The chain couples TRBV12-3 or TRBV12-4 to TRBJ1-6; D call uncertain. The sample consisted of PBMCs. The CDR3 DNA follows: TGTGCCAGCAGTTTAAGGGATAATTCACCCCTCCACTTT. Translated, it gives CASSLRDNSPLHF.